This is a list of T cell receptor beta chains from one sample in a study of blood T cell repertoires in COVID-19. Sequencing used immunoSEQ multiplex PCR; TCRdb keeps in-frame clones, though not all of them. Here the sample spans hundreds of thousands of clones, about nine tenths being singletons. The source material was PBMCs or T cells enriched from blood (not recorded which). These receptors were taken from a young woman with acute COVID-19. Each CDR3 is given with its conserved first and last residue. The D gene is left open where the match is weak. Size is omitted from some rows. Given values are once, few, many or a class for expanded clones.

clone_size: NA
v_call: TRBV28
j_call: TRBJ1-5
d_call: NA
cdr3_nt: TGTGCCAGCAGCCCCCGGGGGACCCAGCATTTT
cdr3_aa: CASSPRGTQHF

clone_size: NA
v_call: TRBV29-1
j_call: TRBJ2-5
d_call: TRBD1
cdr3_nt: TGCAGCGTGGAGAGACAGGGGCAGTACCAAGAGACCCAGTACTTC
cdr3_aa: CSVERQGQYQETQYF

clone_size: NA
v_call: TRBV19
j_call: TRBJ1-5
d_call: NA
cdr3_nt: TGTGCCAGTAGTATAGACCGGGGAGTAGGGCAGCCCCAGCATTTT
cdr3_aa: CASSIDRGVGQPQHF

clone_size: NA
v_call: TRBV5-1
j_call: TRBJ2-1
d_call: TRBD2
cdr3_nt: TGCGCCAGCAGCTTTCGGCTAGCGGGAGCCAATGAGCAGTTCTTC
cdr3_aa: CASSFRLAGANEQFF

clone_size: NA
v_call: TRBV5-6
j_call: TRBJ2-1
d_call: NA
cdr3_nt: TGTGCCAGCAGACAGACGGGGGAACACAATGAGCAGTTCTTC
cdr3_aa: CASRQTGEHNEQFF

clone_size: once
v_call: TRBV11-2
j_call: TRBJ1-2
d_call: NA
cdr3_nt: TGTGCCAGCAGCTTTACAGAGTCCCGATATGGCTACACCTTC
cdr3_aa: CASSFTESRYGYTF

clone_size: NA
v_call: TRBV2
j_call: TRBJ2-4
d_call: TRBD2
cdr3_nt: TGTGCCAGCAGTCAAACCGGGACTAGCGGAAACATTCAGTACTTC
cdr3_aa: CASSQTGTSGNIQYF

clone_size: NA
v_call: TRBV6-1
j_call: TRBJ2-1
d_call: NA
cdr3_nt: TGTGCCAGCAGTGAACTGGGGACTCCCTACAATGAGCAGTTCTTC
cdr3_aa: CASSELGTPYNEQFF

clone_size: NA
v_call: TRBV28
j_call: TRBJ1-6
d_call: NA
cdr3_nt: TGTGCCAGCAGTTCGGACAGCTCCTATAATTCACCCCTCCACTTT
cdr3_aa: CASSSDSSYNSPLHF

clone_size: NA
v_call: TRBV7-6
j_call: TRBJ2-7
d_call: NA
cdr3_nt: TGTGCCAGCAGCGCGACTCCGGGACAAAGCATCGAGCAGTACTTC
cdr3_aa: CASSATPGQSIEQYF

clone_size: NA
v_call: TRBV7-9
j_call: TRBJ1-2
d_call: TRBD1
cdr3_nt: TGTGCCAGCAGCTCTCAGGGGGCCCTTGTCTATGGCTACACCTTC
cdr3_aa: CASSSQGALVYGYTF

clone_size: NA
v_call: TRBV20-1
j_call: TRBJ1-1
d_call: NA
cdr3_nt: TGCAGTGCTTACAGGAACCCTGAAGCTTTCTTT
cdr3_aa: CSAYRNPEAFF

clone_size: NA
v_call: TRBV18
j_call: TRBJ1-3
d_call: TRBD1
cdr3_nt: TGTGCCAGCTCACTCATCGTCAGGGACAGGAGCTCTGGAAACACCATATATTTT
cdr3_aa: CASSLIVRDRSSGNTIYF

clone_size: once
v_call: TRBV7-2
j_call: TRBJ2-1
d_call: NA
cdr3_nt: TGTGCCAGCAGCTCCAACAGGGTAGGGGGTAGGAATGAGCAGTTCTTC
cdr3_aa: CASSSNRVGGRNEQFF

clone_size: NA
v_call: TRBV3-1/TRBV3-2
j_call: TRBJ2-3
d_call: NA
cdr3_nt: TGTGCCAGCAGCCAAGGCGGGAGCACAGATACGCAGTATTTT
cdr3_aa: CASSQGGSTDTQYF

clone_size: few
v_call: TRBV7-8
j_call: TRBJ1-1
d_call: NA
cdr3_nt: TGTGCCAGCAGCTTAGTCGGGGGTGAAGCTTTCTTT
cdr3_aa: CASSLVGGEAFF

clone_size: NA
v_call: TRBV10-3
j_call: TRBJ1-5
d_call: NA
cdr3_nt: TGTGCCATCAGCCCCGCGGGGAATCAGCCCCAGCATTTT
cdr3_aa: CAISPAGNQPQHF

clone_size: NA
v_call: TRBV28
j_call: TRBJ2-3
d_call: TRBD2
cdr3_nt: TGTGCCAGCAGTACACTAGCGATCTGGGGCACAGATACGCAGTATTTT
cdr3_aa: CASSTLAIWGTDTQYF

clone_size: NA
v_call: TRBV19
j_call: TRBJ2-2
d_call: TRBD1
cdr3_nt: TGTGCCAGTAAGATCCAGGGGGCATCGGACACCGGGGAGCTGTTTTTT
cdr3_aa: CASKIQGASDTGELFF

clone_size: NA
v_call: TRBV12-3/TRBV12-4
j_call: TRBJ2-1
d_call: NA
cdr3_nt: TGTGCCAGCCAACTGCGAGGGCTCCCTGAGCAGTTCTTC
cdr3_aa: CASQLRGLPEQFF

clone_size: NA
v_call: TRBV19
j_call: TRBJ1-2
d_call: TRBD1
cdr3_nt: TGTGCCAGTAGTTACCCCGACAGGGGATATGGCTACACCTTC
cdr3_aa: CASSYPDRGYGYTF

clone_size: NA
v_call: TRBV28
j_call: TRBJ2-7
d_call: NA
cdr3_nt: TGTGCCAGCACTAGCCCGGGGGACGGATCCTACGAGCAGTACTTC
cdr3_aa: CASTSPGDGSYEQYF

clone_size: NA
v_call: TRBV11-1
j_call: TRBJ2-3
d_call: TRBD2
cdr3_nt: TGTGCCAGCAGCTCCCGCAGGGAGGGTACGCAGTATTTT
cdr3_aa: CASSSRREGTQYF

clone_size: NA
v_call: TRBV7-3
j_call: TRBJ1-6
d_call: NA
cdr3_nt: TGTGCCAGCAGCTCGGGGGACTATAATTCACCCCTCCACTTT
cdr3_aa: CASSSGDYNSPLHF

clone_size: few
v_call: TRBV9
j_call: TRBJ2-5
d_call: TRBD2
cdr3_nt: TGTGCCAGCAGCCTAGCGGGAGGGTATGAGACCCAGTACTTC
cdr3_aa: CASSLAGGYETQYF

clone_size: NA
v_call: TRBV2
j_call: TRBJ2-7
d_call: NA
cdr3_nt: TGTGCCAGCAGTGTGAGGTACGAGCAGTACTTC
cdr3_aa: CASSVRYEQYF

clone_size: NA
v_call: TRBV7-9
j_call: TRBJ2-3
d_call: TRBD2
cdr3_nt: TGTGCCAGCAGCTTCGGGACTACCGGGGGAGATACGCAGTATTTT
cdr3_aa: CASSFGTTGGDTQYF

clone_size: NA
v_call: TRBV7-9
j_call: TRBJ1-4
d_call: NA
cdr3_nt: TGTGCCAGCAGCTTAGGCCAGGAGGGTAATGAAAAACTGTTTTTT
cdr3_aa: CASSLGQEGNEKLFF

clone_size: NA
v_call: TRBV11-2
j_call: TRBJ2-1
d_call: TRBD1
cdr3_nt: TGTGCCAGCAGCATCGACAGGGGAGGAAGGACAGGTGAGCAGTTCTTC
cdr3_aa: CASSIDRGGRTGEQFF

clone_size: NA
v_call: TRBV28
j_call: TRBJ2-2
d_call: NA
cdr3_nt: TGTGCCAGCAGTTTATCCCAAGTAACCCCGGCCGGGGAGCTGTTTTTT
cdr3_aa: CASSLSQVTPAGELFF

clone_size: once
v_call: TRBV10-3
j_call: TRBJ1-2
d_call: NA
cdr3_nt: TGTGCCATCCGCGGGGATCGAGCTAACTATGGCTACACCTTC
cdr3_aa: CAIRGDRANYGYTF

clone_size: once
v_call: TRBV13
j_call: TRBJ2-7
d_call: TRBD2
cdr3_nt: TGTGCCAGCAGCTTACGGGCGGGGGGGTACGAGCAGTACTTC
cdr3_aa: CASSLRAGGYEQYF

clone_size: once
v_call: TRBV21-1
j_call: TRBJ1-1
d_call: NA
cdr3_nt: TGTGCCAGCACTAACAGGGAGGGGAACACTGAAGCTTTCTTT
cdr3_aa: CASTNREGNTEAFF

clone_size: NA
v_call: TRBV16
j_call: TRBJ1-6
d_call: TRBD1
cdr3_nt: TGTGCCAGCAGCCAATTAGAGGGGACAGGGGAAAATTCACCCCTCCACTTT
cdr3_aa: CASSQLEGTGENSPLHF

clone_size: NA
v_call: TRBV27
j_call: TRBJ1-1
d_call: NA
cdr3_nt: TGTGCCAGCAGTAGTGTGGGGGGCACTGAAGCTTTCTTT
cdr3_aa: CASSSVGGTEAFF

clone_size: NA
v_call: TRBV27
j_call: TRBJ2-7
d_call: TRBD1
cdr3_nt: TGTGCCAGCAGTTTTCGCCGGGACAGGGATTTCGGTCGGGGGTACGAGCAGTACTTC
cdr3_aa: CASSFRRDRDFGRGYEQYF

clone_size: NA
v_call: TRBV2
j_call: TRBJ2-5
d_call: TRBD1
cdr3_nt: TGTGCCAGCAATGCGGACAGGGGGCCGGAGACCCAGTACTTC
cdr3_aa: CASNADRGPETQYF

clone_size: NA
v_call: TRBV30
j_call: TRBJ1-1
d_call: NA
cdr3_nt: TGTGCCTGGAGTGCTATAGCGGGGGCTTTCTTT
cdr3_aa: CAWSAIAGAFF

clone_size: NA
v_call: TRBV6-1
j_call: TRBJ1-5
d_call: NA
cdr3_nt: TGTGCCAGCAGTGAATCGGGGGGACGGACACCCCAGCATTTT
cdr3_aa: CASSESGGRTPQHF

clone_size: NA
v_call: TRBV10-3
j_call: TRBJ1-5
d_call: NA
cdr3_nt: TGTGCCATCAGTGAGTCACACGTACCGTCGCCCCAGCATTTT
cdr3_aa: CAISESHVPSPQHF